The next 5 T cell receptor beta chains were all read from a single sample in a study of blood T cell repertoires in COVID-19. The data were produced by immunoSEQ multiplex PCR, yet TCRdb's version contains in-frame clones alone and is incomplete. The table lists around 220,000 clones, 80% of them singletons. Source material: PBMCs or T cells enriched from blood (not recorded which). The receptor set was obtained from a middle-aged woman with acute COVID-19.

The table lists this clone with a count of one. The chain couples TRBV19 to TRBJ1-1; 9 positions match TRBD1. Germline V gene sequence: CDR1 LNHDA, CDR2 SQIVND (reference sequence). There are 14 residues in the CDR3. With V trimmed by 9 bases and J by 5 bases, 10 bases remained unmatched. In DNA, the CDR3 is TGTGCCAGCTCTCGAACAGGGGGCTGGACTGAAGCTTTCTTT. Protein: CASSRTGGWTEAFF. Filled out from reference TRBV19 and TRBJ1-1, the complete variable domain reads DGGITQSPKYLFRKEGQNVTLSCEQNLNHDAMYWYRQDPGQGLRLIYYSQIVNDFQKGDIAEGYSVSREKKESFPLTVTSAQKNPTAFYLCASSRTGGWTEAFFGQGTRLTVV.

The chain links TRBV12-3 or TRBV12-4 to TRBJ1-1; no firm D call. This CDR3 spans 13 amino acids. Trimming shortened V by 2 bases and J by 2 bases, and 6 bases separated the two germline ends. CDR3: CASSLKLNTEAFF. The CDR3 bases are TGTGCCAGCAGTTTAAAGCTCAACACTGAAGCTTTCTTT.

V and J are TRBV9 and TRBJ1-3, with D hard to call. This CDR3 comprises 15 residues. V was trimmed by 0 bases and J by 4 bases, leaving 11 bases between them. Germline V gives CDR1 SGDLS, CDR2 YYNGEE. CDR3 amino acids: CASSVADGAGNTIYF. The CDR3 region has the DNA TGTGCCAGCAGCGTAGCAGACGGAGCCGGAAACACCATATATTTT.

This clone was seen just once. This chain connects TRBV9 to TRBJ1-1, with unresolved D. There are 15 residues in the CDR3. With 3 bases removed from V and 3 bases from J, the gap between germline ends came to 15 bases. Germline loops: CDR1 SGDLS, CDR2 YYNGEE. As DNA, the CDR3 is TGTGCCAGCAGCGCCGATACCACGCGGCACACTGAAGCTTTCTTT. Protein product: CASSADTTRHTEAFF. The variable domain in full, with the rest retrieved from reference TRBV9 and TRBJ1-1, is DSGVTQTPKHLITATGQRVTLRCSPRSGDLSVYWYQQSLDQGLQFLIQYYNGEERAKGNILERFSAQQFPDLHSELNLSSLELGDSALYFCASSADTTRHTEAFFGQGTRLTVV.

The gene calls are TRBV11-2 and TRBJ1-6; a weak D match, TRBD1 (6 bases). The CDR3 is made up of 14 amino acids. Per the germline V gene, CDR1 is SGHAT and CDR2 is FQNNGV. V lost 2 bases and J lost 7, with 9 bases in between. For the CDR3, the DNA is TGTGCCAGCAGCTTAAGGGGGAAGAATTCACCCCTCCACTTT. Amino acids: CASSLRGKNSPLHF.